The T cell receptor beta chain under discussion was sequenced for a study of Ad26.COV2.S vaccination and SARS-CoV-2 variants. The method was immunoSEQ multiplex PCR; TCRdb's version includes in-frame clones alone and lacks a portion of them. The sample has 300,000 to 400,000 clones; about 85% are singletons. Stated treatment: 15 to 20 received Ad26.COV2.S at low or high dose, single or two shots; 5 received placebo; per-sample allocation not given. Sampling took place 63 days after the first vaccine or placebo injection. The germline gives CDR1 SGHRS, CDR2 YFSETQ. The V end lost 2 bases, the J end lost 0 bases, and 8 bases lay between the germline ends. The CDR3 sequence is 15 residues long.

The source is a person aged 18-60 years who received the Ad26.COV2.S COVID-19 vaccine or a placebo. This chain connects TRBV5-1 to TRBJ2-2, with no clear D. The sequences come from peripheral blood, collected in a trial of Ad26.COV2.S vaccine versus placebo. The CDR3 nucleotides are TGCGCCAGCAGCTTTCTCCAGGCGAACACCGGGGAGCTGTTTTTT. Residues: CASSFLQANTGELFF.